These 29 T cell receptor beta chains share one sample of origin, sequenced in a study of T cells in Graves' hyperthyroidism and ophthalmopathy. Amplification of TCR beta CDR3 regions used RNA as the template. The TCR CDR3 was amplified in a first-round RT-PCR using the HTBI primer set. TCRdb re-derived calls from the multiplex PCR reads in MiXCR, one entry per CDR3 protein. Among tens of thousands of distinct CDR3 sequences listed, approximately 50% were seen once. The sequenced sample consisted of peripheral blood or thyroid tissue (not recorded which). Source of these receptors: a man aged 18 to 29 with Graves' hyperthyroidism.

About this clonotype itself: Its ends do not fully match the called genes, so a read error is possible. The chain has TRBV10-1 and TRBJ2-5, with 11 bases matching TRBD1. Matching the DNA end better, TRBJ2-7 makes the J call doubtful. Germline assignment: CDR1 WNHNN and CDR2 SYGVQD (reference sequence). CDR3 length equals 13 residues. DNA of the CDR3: TGCGCCGGCAGGGGACAGGGGGACTACGAGCAGTACTTC. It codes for CAGRGQGDYEQYF.

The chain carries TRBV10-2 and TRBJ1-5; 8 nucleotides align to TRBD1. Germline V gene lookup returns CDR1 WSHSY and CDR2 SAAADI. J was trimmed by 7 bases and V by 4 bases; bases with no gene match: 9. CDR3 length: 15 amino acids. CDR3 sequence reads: CASSGGTGGRQPQHF. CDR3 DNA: TGCGCCAGCAGTGGCGGGACAGGAGGGAGACAGCCCCAGCATTTT.

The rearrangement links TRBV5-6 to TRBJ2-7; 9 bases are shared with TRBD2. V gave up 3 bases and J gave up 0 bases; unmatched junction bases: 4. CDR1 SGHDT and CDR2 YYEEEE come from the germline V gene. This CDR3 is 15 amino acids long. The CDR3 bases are TGTGCCAGCAGCTCCCCGGGACTAGCCTCCTACGAGCAGTACTTC. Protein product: CASSSPGLASYEQYF.

The CDR3 DNA sequence: TGCGCCAGCCGACCGCGCGGAAGCTCCTACGAGCAGTACTTC. It is translated as CASRPRGSSYEQYF. This chain uses TRBV5-1 with TRBJ2-7; D gene unclear. V lost 7 bases and J 0 bases, leaving 14 bases between the germline ends. Germline loops: CDR1 SGHRS, CDR2 YFSETQ. CDR3 length: 14 amino acids.

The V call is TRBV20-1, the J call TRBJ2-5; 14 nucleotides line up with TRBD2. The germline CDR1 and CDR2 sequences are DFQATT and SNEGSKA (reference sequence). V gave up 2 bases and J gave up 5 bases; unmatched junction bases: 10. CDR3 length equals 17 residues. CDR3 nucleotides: TGCAGTGCTAGATCACTGACTAGCGGGAGGGCCGTTGAGACCCAGTACTTC. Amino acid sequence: CSARSLTSGRAVETQYF.

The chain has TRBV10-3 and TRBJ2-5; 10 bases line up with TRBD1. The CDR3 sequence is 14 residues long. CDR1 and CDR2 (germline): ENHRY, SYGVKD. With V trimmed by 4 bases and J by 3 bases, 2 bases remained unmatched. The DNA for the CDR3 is TGTGCCATCAGTGGGGACAGGGGCGAAGAGACCCAGTACTTC. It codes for CAISGDRGEETQYF.

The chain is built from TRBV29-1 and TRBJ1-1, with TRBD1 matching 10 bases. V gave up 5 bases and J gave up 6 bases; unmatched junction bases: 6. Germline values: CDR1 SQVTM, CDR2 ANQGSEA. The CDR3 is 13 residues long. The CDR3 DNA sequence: TGCAGCGTTAGGGACAGGGGCGGCTCTGAAGCTTTCTTT. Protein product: CSVRDRGGSEAFF.

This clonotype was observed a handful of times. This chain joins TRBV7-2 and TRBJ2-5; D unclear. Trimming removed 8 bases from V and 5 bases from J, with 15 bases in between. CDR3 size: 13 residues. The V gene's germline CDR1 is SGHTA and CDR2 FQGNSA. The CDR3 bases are TGTGCCAGCTGTCCCGGTATTCGGGAGACCCAGTACTTC. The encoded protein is CASCPGIRETQYF. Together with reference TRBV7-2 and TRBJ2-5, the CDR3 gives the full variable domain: GAGVSQSPSNKVTEKGKDVELRCDPISGHTALYWYRQSLGQGLEFLIYFQGNSAPDKSGLPSDRFSAERTGGSVSTLTIQRTQQEDSAVYLCASCPGIRETQYFGPGTRLLVL.

The CDR3 protein is CASSLGNSNQETQYF. In nucleotides, the CDR3 is TGTGCCAGCAGCTTAGGAAACAGTAACCAAGAGACCCAGTACTTC. The chain recombines TRBV7-2 with TRBJ2-5; D gene ambiguous. V lost 1 base and J 0 bases, leaving 9 bases between the germline ends. Germline V gene lookup returns CDR1 SGHTA and CDR2 FQGNSA. CDR3 length equals 15 residues.

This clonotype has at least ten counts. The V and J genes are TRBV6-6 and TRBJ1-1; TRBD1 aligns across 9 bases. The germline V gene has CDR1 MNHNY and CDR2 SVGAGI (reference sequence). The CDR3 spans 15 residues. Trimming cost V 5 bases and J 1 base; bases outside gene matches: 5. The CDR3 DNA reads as TGTGCCAGCAGTCTGACAGGGGGTGGGAACACTGAAGCTTTCTTT. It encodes CASSLTGGGNTEAFF.

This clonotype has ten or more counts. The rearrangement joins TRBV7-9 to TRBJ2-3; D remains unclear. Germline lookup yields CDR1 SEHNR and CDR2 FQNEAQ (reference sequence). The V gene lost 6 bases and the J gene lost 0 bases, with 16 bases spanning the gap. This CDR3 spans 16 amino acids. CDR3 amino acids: CASSPSHSASTDTQYF. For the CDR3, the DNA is TGTGCCAGCAGTCCCTCCCACTCGGCTAGCACAGATACGCAGTATTTT.

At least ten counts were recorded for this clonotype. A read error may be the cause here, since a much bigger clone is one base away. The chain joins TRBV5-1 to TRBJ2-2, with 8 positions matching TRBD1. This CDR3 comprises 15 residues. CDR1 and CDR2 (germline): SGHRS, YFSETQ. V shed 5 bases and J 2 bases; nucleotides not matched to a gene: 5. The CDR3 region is CASSTGTGNTGELFF. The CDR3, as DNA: TGCGCCAGCAGTACCGGGACAGGTAACACCGGGGAGCTGTTTTTT.

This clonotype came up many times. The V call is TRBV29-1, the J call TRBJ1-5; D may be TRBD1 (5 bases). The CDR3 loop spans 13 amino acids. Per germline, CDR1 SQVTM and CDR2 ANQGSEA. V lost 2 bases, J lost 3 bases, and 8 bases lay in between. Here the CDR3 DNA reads TGCAGCGTTGAACAGGGTTTCAATCAGCCCCAGCATTTT. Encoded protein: CSVEQGFNQPQHF.

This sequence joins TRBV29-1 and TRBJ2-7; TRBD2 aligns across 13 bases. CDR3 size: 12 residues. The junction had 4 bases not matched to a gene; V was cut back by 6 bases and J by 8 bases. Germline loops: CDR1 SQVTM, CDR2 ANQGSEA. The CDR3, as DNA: TGCAGCGTCCGGACTAGCGGGAGTAAGCAGTACTTC. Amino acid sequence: CSVRTSGSKQYF.

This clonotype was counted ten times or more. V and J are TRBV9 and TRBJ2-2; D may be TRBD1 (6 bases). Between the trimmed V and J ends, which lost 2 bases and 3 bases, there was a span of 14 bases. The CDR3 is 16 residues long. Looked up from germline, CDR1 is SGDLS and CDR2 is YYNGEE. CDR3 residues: CASSVFGGWDTGELFF. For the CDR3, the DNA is TGTGCCAGCAGCGTGTTTGGGGGCTGGGACACCGGGGAGCTGTTTTTT.

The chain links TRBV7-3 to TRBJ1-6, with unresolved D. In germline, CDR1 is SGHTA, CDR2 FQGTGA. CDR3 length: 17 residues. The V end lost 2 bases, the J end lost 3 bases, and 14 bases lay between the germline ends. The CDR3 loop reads CASSLFRAEIYNSPLHF. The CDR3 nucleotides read TGTGCCAGCAGCTTATTCCGGGCCGAAATCTATAATTCACCCCTCCACTTT.

The CDR3 loop reads CASRRTGSNRGYTF. The CDR3 DNA reads TGTGCCAGCAGGAGGACAGGGAGTAACCGTGGCTACACCTTC. The J gene is TRBJ1-2, the V gene TRBV2, with 8 bases identical to TRBD1. The V gene end was trimmed by 6 bases and the J gene end by 7 bases; junction bases not matched to a gene: 10. The CDR3 length is 14 residues. Germline V lookup: CDR1 SNHLY, CDR2 FYNNEI.

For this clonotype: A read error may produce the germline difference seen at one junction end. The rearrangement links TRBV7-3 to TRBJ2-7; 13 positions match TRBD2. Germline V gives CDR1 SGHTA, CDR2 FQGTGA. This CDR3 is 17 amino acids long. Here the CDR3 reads CTSSLTSGRAPAYEQYF. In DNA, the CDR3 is TGTACCAGCAGCCTTACTAGCGGGAGGGCCCCTGCGTACGAGCAGTACTTC.

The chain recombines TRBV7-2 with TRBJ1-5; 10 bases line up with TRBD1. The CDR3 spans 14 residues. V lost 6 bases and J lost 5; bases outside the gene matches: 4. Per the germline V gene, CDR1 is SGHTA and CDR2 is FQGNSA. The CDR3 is CASRIGTGDQPQHF. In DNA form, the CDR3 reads TGTGCCAGCAGGATTGGGACAGGGGATCAGCCCCAGCATTTT.

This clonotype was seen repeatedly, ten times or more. This CDR3 reads CASSGWDSSYEQYF. As DNA, the CDR3 is TGTGCCAGCAGCGGATGGGACAGCTCCTACGAGCAGTACTTC. The chain links TRBV9 to TRBJ2-7; the match to TRBD1 covers 7 bases. Unmatched junction bases numbered 3, after V lost 3 bases and J lost 0 bases. Germline CDR1 is SGDLS and CDR2 is YYNGEE. This CDR3 comprises 14 residues.

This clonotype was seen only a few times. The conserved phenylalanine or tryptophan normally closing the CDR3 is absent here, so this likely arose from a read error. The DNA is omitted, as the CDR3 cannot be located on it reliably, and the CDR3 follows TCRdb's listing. CDR3 region: CASSSTGGEYT. The rearrangement uses TRBV6-6 and TRBJ2-5; the DNA was not used to check the table's D call, TRBD1. The CDR3 is 11 residues long, ends included. CDR1 is MNHNY, CDR2 SVGAGI, per germline (reference sequence).

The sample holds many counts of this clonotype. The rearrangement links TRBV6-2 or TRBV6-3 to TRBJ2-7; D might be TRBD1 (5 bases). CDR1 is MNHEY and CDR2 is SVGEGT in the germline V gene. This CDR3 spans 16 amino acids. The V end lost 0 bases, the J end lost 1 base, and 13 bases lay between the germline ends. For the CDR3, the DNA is TGTGCCAGCAGTTACTCGATCCAGGGCCCTTCCTACGAGCAGTACTTC. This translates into CASSYSIQGPSYEQYF.

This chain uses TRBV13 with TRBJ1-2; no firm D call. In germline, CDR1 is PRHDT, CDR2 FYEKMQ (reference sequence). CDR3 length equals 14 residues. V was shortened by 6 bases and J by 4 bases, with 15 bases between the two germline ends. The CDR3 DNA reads TGTGCCAGCAGTTTAATCCAGCTCGGCTATGGCTACACCTTC. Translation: CASSLIQLGYGYTF.

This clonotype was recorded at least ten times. This chain's CDR3 is CASRGTANPTDTQYF. CDR3 in DNA: TGTGCCAGCAGGGGGACTGCCAACCCCACAGATACGCAGTATTTT. The genes are TRBV6-5 and TRBJ2-3, with a weak D call TRBD2 (6 bases). Deletions cut 6 bases from V and 2 bases from J, with 15 bases between. CDR3 size: 15 residues. Per germline, CDR1 MNHEY and CDR2 SVGAGI.

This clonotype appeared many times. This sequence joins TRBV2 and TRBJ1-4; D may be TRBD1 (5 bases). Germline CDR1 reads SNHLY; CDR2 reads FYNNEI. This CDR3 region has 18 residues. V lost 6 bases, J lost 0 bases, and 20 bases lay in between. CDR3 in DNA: TGTGCCAGCAGGCCCTTATACGCTGGGACTCCAACTAATGAAAAACTGTTTTTT. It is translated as CASRPLYAGTPTNEKLFF.

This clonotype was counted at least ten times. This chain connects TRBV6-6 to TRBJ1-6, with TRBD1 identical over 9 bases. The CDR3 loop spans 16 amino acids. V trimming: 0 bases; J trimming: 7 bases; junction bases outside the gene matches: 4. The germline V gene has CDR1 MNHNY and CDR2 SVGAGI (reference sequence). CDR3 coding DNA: TGTGCCAGCAGTTACTCACAGGGGGCGAGGAATTCACCCCTCCACTTT. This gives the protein CASSYSQGARNSPLHF.

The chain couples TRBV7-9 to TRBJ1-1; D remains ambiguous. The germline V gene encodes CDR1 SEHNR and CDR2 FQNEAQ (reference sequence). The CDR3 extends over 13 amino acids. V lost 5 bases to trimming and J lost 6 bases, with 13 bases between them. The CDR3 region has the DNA TGTGCCAGCAGCCCCCCGCCGGGTTCTGAAGCTTTCTTT. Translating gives CASSPPPGSEAFF.

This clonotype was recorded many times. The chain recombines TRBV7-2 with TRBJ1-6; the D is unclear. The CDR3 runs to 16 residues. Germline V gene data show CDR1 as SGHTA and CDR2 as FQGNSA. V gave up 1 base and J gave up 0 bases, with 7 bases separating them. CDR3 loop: CASSLVPSSYNSPLHF. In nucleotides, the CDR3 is TGTGCCAGCAGCTTAGTACCGAGCTCCTATAATTCACCCCTCCACTTT.

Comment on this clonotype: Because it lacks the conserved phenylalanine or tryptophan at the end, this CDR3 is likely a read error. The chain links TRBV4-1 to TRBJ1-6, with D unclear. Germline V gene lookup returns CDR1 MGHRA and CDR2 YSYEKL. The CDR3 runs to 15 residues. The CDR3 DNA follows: TGCACCTGCAGCCAGATGGAAACGGGGAATTCACCCCTCCACCTT. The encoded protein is CTCSQMETGNSPLHL.